This T cell receptor (beta chain) is from a study of T cells expressing NK-cell markers. Study overall: Out of eight donors sequenced, seven tested HCMV-seropositive and the remaining one seronegative.

General study results and limits: There were a few donors in whom these clonotypes also led the CD3+CD56-NKG2C+ fraction.

As the method of synthesis, 5'RACE template switching with UMIs yielded TCR beta cDNA. TCRdb re-called the 5' RACE reads; every CDR3 protein appears as one record, without DNA. This sample lists almost 450,000 distinct CDR3 sequences; its ten largest clones have about 7.1%. To note about this clonotype: Its antigen is not identified.

CDR1 is SGHRS and CDR2 is YFSETQ in the germline V gene. The CDR3 has 15 residues. The sequenced material came from blood T cells: a sorted CD56 or NKG2C T cell subset, CD4+ or CD8+ T cells, or bulk PBMC T cells (not recorded which). This chain uses TRBV5-1 with TRBJ2-2; TCRdb reports TRBD1, a call that lacks DNA to check it against. This clonotype was sampled from a woman between 18 and 70 years old in good health. The chain's CDR3 is CATPTGTGSTGELFF.